This T cell receptor beta chain was identified during a study of cytomegalovirus exposure and HLA in healthy donors. About the study: There were about 86 million unique TCRs (from HLA-typed donors) in an early data release. Broader study findings: Earlier analysis yielded a pattern in which most TCR beta V segments were productive about 90% or about 30% of the time. For cytomegalovirus status, the classifier reportedly gave diagnoses with high specificity and sensitivity.

A multiplex PCR was run with 60 Vbeta primers and 13 Jbeta primers. TCRdb's copy holds only in-frame clones and misses some; the assay was immunoSEQ multiplex PCR. The sample lists about 130,000 clones, roughly 84% seen once, with 2% to 3% in the top ten. In the case of this clone: Antigen specificity is unknown.

This TCR was recovered from a man aged 45-60 years in good health and CMV-seronegative. Sequenced sample: PBMCs.

The CDR3 DNA is TGTGCCAGCAGCCAACAGGGTGGCTACACCTTC. Protein product: CASSQQGGYTF. V gene TRBV11-1 combines with J gene TRBJ1-2; tentatively, D is TRBD1 (6 bases). This CDR3 has 11 residues. Germline CDR1 and CDR2: SGHAT and FQDESV (reference sequence). Trimming stripped 5 bases from V and 7 bases from J, with 8 bases between.